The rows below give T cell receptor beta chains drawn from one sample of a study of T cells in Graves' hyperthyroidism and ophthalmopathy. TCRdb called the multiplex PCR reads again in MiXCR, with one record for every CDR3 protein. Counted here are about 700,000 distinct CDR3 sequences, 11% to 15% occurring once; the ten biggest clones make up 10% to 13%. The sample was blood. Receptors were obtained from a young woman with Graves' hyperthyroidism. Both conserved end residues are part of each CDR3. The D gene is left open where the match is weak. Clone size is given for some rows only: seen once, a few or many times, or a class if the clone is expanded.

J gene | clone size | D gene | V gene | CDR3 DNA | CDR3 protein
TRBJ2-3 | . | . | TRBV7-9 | TGTGCCAGCGGTTTGGGCAACACAGATACGCAGTATTTT | CASGLGNTDTQYF
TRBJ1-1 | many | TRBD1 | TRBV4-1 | TGCGCCAGCAGCCAGACTGGGACAGGGATCGGCACTGAAGCTTTCTTT | CASSQTGTGIGTEAFF
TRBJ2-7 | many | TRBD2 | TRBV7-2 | TGTGCCAGCAGACCCACTAGCGGGAGGGCAAGGGAGCAGTACTTC | CASRPTSGRAREQYF
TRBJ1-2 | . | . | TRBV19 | TGTGCCAGTAGCCTGAGGACAGTAATTCGGTACTATGGCTACACCTTC | CASSLRTVIRYYGYTF
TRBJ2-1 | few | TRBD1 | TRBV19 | TGTGCCAGTAGAAGGACAGGGGTCGGCAATGAGCAGTTCTTC | CASRRTGVGNEQFF
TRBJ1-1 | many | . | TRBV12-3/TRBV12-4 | TGTGCCAGCAGTTTAATGGGGGGAGGTACTGAAGCTTTCTTT | CASSLMGGGTEAFF
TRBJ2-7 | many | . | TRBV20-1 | TGCAGTGCGGTCGCTTCAGGGGAAGGGACCTACGAGCAGTACTTC | CSAVASGEGTYEQYF
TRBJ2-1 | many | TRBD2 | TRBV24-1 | TGTGCCACCAGTGATTCGACTAGCATGGTTGAGCAGTTCTTC | CATSDSTSMVEQFF
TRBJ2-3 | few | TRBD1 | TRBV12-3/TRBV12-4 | TGTGCCAGCAGTTTAGCGGGCGGGGGACAGGGGGTCACAGATACGCAGTATTTT | CASSLAGGGQGVTDTQYF
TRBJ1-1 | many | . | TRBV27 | TGTGCCAGCAGTTTCCTTCCCGACGGTCAAATCGGAGCTTTCTTT | CASSFLPDGQIGAFF
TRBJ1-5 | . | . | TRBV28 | TGTGCCAGCAGTCCTAACAGGGTTAGAAGCAATCAGCCCCAGCATTTT | CASSPNRVRSNQPQHF
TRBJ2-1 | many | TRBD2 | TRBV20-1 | TGCAGTGCTAGATCCCAAGCGGGGGGAACCTACAATGAGCAGTTCTTC | CSARSQAGGTYNEQFF
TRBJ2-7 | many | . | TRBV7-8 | TGTGCCAGCAGGCAAGGAATGGAGAACGAGCAGTACTTC | CASRQGMENEQYF
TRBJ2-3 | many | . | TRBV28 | TGTGCCAGCAGAACCCCCCCCGGGGATACGCAGTATTTT | CASRTPPGDTQYF
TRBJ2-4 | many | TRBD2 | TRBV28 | TGTGCCAGCACTAGCGGGAGTGCTGGGACCAAAAACATTCAGTACTTC | CASTSGSAGTKNIQYF
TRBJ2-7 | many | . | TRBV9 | TGTGCCAGCAGCGTAGGGGGTAGCGGAAAATACGAGCAGTACTTC | CASSVGGSGKYEQYF
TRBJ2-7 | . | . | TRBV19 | TGTGCCACCAGTGAGGGAAGCCAACGATTCGAGCAGTACTTC | CATSEGSQRFEQYF
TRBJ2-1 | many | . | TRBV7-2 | TGTGCCAGCAGCTTCGGCCTCGCCTATGAGCAGTTCTTC | CASSFGLAYEQFF
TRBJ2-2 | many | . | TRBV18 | TGTGCCAGCTCACCGGACAGCAACACCGGGGAGCTGTTTTTT | CASSPDSNTGELFF
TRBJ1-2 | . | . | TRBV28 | TGTGCCAGCAGTCTCCAGACAGTTAACTATGGCTACACCTTC | CASSLQTVNYGYTF
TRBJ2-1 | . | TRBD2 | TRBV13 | TGTGCCAGCAGCGCCCCACTAAGCGGGAAAAGCTCCTACAATGAGCAGTTCTTC | CASSAPLSGKSSYNEQFF